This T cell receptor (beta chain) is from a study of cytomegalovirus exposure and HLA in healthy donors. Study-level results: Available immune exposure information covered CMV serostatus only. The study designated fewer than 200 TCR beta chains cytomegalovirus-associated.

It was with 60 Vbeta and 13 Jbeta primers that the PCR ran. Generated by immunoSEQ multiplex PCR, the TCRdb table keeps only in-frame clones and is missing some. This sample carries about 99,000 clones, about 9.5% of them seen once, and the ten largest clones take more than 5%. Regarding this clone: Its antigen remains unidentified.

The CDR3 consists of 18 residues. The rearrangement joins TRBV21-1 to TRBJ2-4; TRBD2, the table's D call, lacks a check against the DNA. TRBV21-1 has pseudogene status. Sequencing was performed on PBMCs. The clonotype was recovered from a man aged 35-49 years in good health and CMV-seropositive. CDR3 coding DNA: TGTGCCAGCAGCAAAGAAGCCCCCGGGCCGGACGGGGAAAACATTCAGTACTTC. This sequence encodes CASSKEAPGPDGENIQYF.